The 7 T cell receptor beta chains presented below share a single source sample, sequenced in a study of blood T cell repertoires in COVID-19. The assay was immunoSEQ multiplex PCR, and TCRdb's table has in-frame clones only and misses some. The sample holds about 530,000 clones; roughly 91% are singletons and the top ten take around 7.8%. Sequences were obtained from peripheral blood. The receptors come from a woman in her fifties or sixties with COVID-19, enrolled during active disease.

This chain joins TRBV19 and TRBJ1-1, with D possibly being TRBD1 (5 bases). Between the trimmed V and J ends, which lost 8 bases and 6 bases, there was a span of 25 bases. The length of the CDR3 is 16 residues. Germline loops: CDR1 LNHDA, CDR2 SQIVND (reference sequence). The CDR3 region is CASSNSERGVRAEAFF. CDR3 coding DNA: TGTGCCAGTTCCAATAGTGAACGGGGGGTAAGGGCTGAAGCTTTCTTT.

As for this clone: Within the sample, other DNA sequences also encode this same CDR3. The chain has TRBV5-4 and TRBJ1-6; TRBD1 matches at 9 bases. Germline CDR1 reads SGHNT; CDR2 reads YYREEE (reference sequence). V shed 4 bases and J 8 bases; nucleotides not matched to a gene: 7. The CDR3 is made up of 15 amino acids. As DNA, the CDR3 is TGTGCCAGCAGCCCGGGACAGGGATCGGATTCACCCCTCCACTTT. Translated: CASSPGQGSDSPLHF.

J is TRBJ2-7 and V is TRBV21-1; TRBD2 is taken as the D call from the table, unchecked against the DNA. TRBV21-1 is a documented pseudogene. The CDR3 contains 12 residues. Here the CDR3 reads CASSNEGGEQYF. DNA for the CDR3: TGTGCCAGCAGCAACGAGGGAGGTGAGCAGTACTTC.

The sample holds a few counts of this clone. This sequence joins TRBV11-1 and TRBJ1-1, with 7 nucleotides matching TRBD1. CDR1 is SGHAT and CDR2 is FQDESV in the germline V gene (reference sequence). V trimming: 5 bases; J trimming: 1 base; junction bases outside the gene matches: 1. There are 13 residues in the CDR3. The CDR3 loop is CASSPGGNTEAFF. For the CDR3, the DNA is TGTGCCAGCAGCCCAGGGGGGAACACTGAAGCTTTCTTT.

In its sample, this clone was seen once. The chain uses TRBV9 and TRBJ1-5, with TRBD1 identical over 8 bases. This CDR3 contains 15 residues. Germline V lookup: CDR1 SGDLS, CDR2 YYNGEE. V shed 3 bases and J 6 bases; nucleotides not matched to a gene: 8. The CDR3 here is CASSAQDRASQPQHF. The CDR3 DNA sequence: TGTGCCAGCAGCGCGCAGGACAGGGCGAGTCAGCCCCAGCATTTT.

The V and J genes are TRBV27 and TRBJ2-3; TRBD2 aligns across 13 bases. Germline loops: CDR1 MNHEY, CDR2 SMNVEV (reference sequence). Trimming at V came to 5 bases and at J to 7 bases, leaving 3 bases not matched to a gene. This CDR3 comprises 14 residues. CDR3: CASSQGTSGNTQYF. The CDR3 DNA sequence: TGTGCCAGCAGTCAGGGGACTAGCGGGAATACGCAGTATTTT.

The rearrangement joins TRBV6-5 to TRBJ2-7, with D possibly matching TRBD2 (6 bases). Germline CDR1 is MNHEY and CDR2 is SVGAGI. The length of the CDR3 is 12 residues. CDR3 nucleotides: TGTGCGCGGGGAGACGCCTCCTACGAGCAGTACTTC. This translates into CARGDASYEQYF.